This record concerns one T cell receptor (beta chain) sequence. Its recognized antigen is unknown. Per-base quality was not reported, and no clone a single base away is much larger than it. The CDR3 starts with the cysteine, ends with the phenylalanine, and has 18 residues. Only the CDR3 DNA stays, 54 bases, in frame from base 1. Trimming costs V 3 bases and J 4 bases, and their ends lie 22 bases apart. CDR1 and CDR2 are read off the germline V gene as MGHRA and YSYEKL. According to the study, the label for this sample's time point signals: late sampling 161 to 241 days after vaccination in three convalescent patients. The convalescent patients' positive SARS-CoV-2 PCR tests fell between March and December 2020, which was before the Alpha, Beta and Delta variants emerged in the United States. Ficoll-Paque Plus gradient centrifugation was used to isolate PBMCs from whole blood, and the isolated PBMCs were then either used fresh or cryopreserved at -140C.

The data derive from a study of vaccination and CD4 T cells after COVID-19 (dated by TCRdb to between 2021 and 2022). Concerning the study at large: Convalescent patients had a positive SARS-CoV-2 result on nasal swab PCR, and of these patients, nine had mild disease and one had severe disease. The spike-specific CD4+ TCR repertoire was compared before and after mRNA vaccination in approximately 9 COVID-19 convalescent patients and a handful of infection-naive healthy vaccine recipients. Post-vaccine blood samples were taken a median of about 72 days after the second vaccine dose, with a range of roughly 14 to 250 days. The convalescent cohort comprised six males and four females, including two Hispanic individuals, seven Caucasians, two Asians and one multiracial person. A few convalescent patients gave samples both early after vaccination (day 14) and late after vaccination (days 161 to 241). Post-COVID blood samples were collected from convalescent patients a median of roughly 100 days after diagnosis, with a range of roughly 30 to 170 days. Participants received two doses of either the Pfizer-BioNTech BNT162b2 vaccine (n=8) or the Moderna mRNA-1273 vaccine (n=2).

The investigation overall reported the following: The study included relatively few convalescent patients and did not analyze early timepoints after natural infection. Among the post-vaccine SARS-CoV-2-reactive clones in convalescent patients, a median approximately 86% showed up only after vaccination, which suggests vaccine-specific priming. Although the median number of SARS-CoV-2-reactive clonotypes went up from 21 after infection to approximately 40 after vaccination, the increase was not significant. In convalescent patients, nearly all vaccine-specific clones (304 of 307) were found to be mono-reactive for SARS-CoV-2 spike rather than cross-reactive with common cold coronaviruses.

The library was produced with PCR. Instrument on record: Illumina iSeq 100. For the original study's pipeline: Non-productive sequences were filtered out, and CDR3s that did not start with C, did not end with F or W, or were shorter than 7 amino acids were discarded. Using R version 3.6.1, CDR3 homology was evaluated through Levenshtein distances (stringdist) along with unrooted phylogenetic trees (ape). The raw public data were reprocessed by TCRdb itself: fastp quality trimming at Q25, MiXCR clonotype calling, in-frame beta chains only. Every CDR3 protein is listed once, alongside the most common genes and DNA of its rows. TCRdb assigned the V and J calls; the authors' analysis was not used. This sample gives 35,000 to 45,000 distinct CDR3 sequences in total; 36% of them show up just once. The ten largest make up roughly 6.2% of the sample.

The V gene is TRBV4-1 and the J gene is TRBJ1-5; TRBD1 is perhaps the D gene, given 5 matching bases. The sequencing used CD4+ T cells from blood, collected about 7 months after SARS-CoV-2 vaccination. This TCR was sampled from a human donor who had recovered from COVID-19. This receptor has the CDR3 CASSHHPGEGLRNQPQHF. The bases are TGCGCCAGCAGCCATCACCCCGGAGAGGGGCTTCGAAATCAGCCCCAGCATTTT.